This TCR beta chain was sequenced during a study of blood T cell repertoires in COVID-19. Looking at the study overall: Samples representing acute and convalescent COVID-19 were sourced from the United States, Italy and Spain. T cells, B-cell-depleted T cells, or PBMCs provided the cDNA or gDNA that served as material.

Note on this clone: The junction and the germline gene differ at one end; a read error may be behind it.

Original methodology: Reference gene primer amplification gave nucleated cell count estimates. TCRdb keeps only in-frame clones here, not all; method: immunoSEQ multiplex PCR. For V, J and clone size, that table is used; D and trimming come from the DNA. The data show roughly 280,000 clones, with around 87% seen just once and approximately 4% held by the top ten. The germline V gene has CDR1 LGHDT and CDR2 YNNKEL (reference sequence). The CDR3 is made up of 14 amino acids. Material for sequencing was peripheral blood. The TCR sequence derives from a man between 18 and 29 years old with active or convalescent COVID-19. V usage is TRBV3-1 (or the pseudogene TRBV3-2) and J usage is TRBJ2-1; 11 bases match TRBD2. CDR3 DNA: TGTGCCAGCAGCCCATTGAGCACTAGCGGGAGATGCATCTTC. It specifies CASSPLSTSGRCIF.